The rows below give T cell receptor beta chains drawn from one sample of a study of blood T cells in healthy people across ages. TCRdb used MiXCR to reprocess the 5' RACE reads, holding one entry per CDR3 protein. The table lists 2 million or so distinct CDR3 sequences, less than 50% of them singletons, with less than 2.5% in the top ten. The sample was blood. These receptors all stem from a woman between 35 and 50 years old in good health. Both conserved end residues are part of each CDR3. The D gene is left open where the match is weak. Part of the rows lack a size; the others show once, few, many or a class for expanded clones.

17	-	-	TRBV20-1	TRBJ2-4	TGCAGTGCACACAGGGGAGCGGAGGGACTAGCCAAAAACATTCAGTACTTC	CSAHRGAEGLAKNIQYF
15	-	TRBD2	TRBV10-3	TRBJ2-1	TGTGCCATCAGCCCGTGGCGGGGGGCCTACAATGAGCAGTTCTTC	CAISPWRGAYNEQFF
15	few	TRBD2	TRBV7-9	TRBJ2-3	TGTGCCAGCAGCCCCCTAACTAGCGGCGGGGATACGCAGTATTTT	CASSPLTSGGDTQYF
14	-	-	TRBV6-6	TRBJ1-5	TGTGCCATTACGGGGGGACTCGGCAATCAGCCCCAGCATTTT	CAITGGLGNQPQHF
14	-	-	TRBV6-6	TRBJ2-7	TGTGCCAGCAGAACCGAAGGTGGGTCCTACGAGCAGTACTTC	CASRTEGGSYEQYF
14	-	-	TRBV6-5	TRBJ2-5	TGTGCCAGCAGCGCGACCCCCGGCCCAGAGACCCAGTACTTC	CASSATPGPETQYF
15	-	TRBD2	TRBV20-1	TRBJ2-5	TGCAGTGCTAGAGATTCAGCGGGGGGTCAAGAGACCCAGTACTTC	CSARDSAGGQETQYF
13	-	TRBD1	TRBV9	TRBJ1-4	TGTGCCAGCAGCGTTACAGGGGGGGAAAAACTGTTTTTT	CASSVTGGEKLFF
13	few	-	TRBV6-5	TRBJ2-7	TGTGCCAGCAGTTGGCGGTCAGGAGGCGAGCAGTACTTC	CASSWRSGGEQYF
16	-	-	TRBV5-1	TRBJ2-3	TGCGCCAGCAGCTTGGAAGGGGCTGTTTCCACAGATACGCAGTATTTT	CASSLEGAVSTDTQYF
16	-	-	TRBV5-4	TRBJ2-3	TGTGCCAGCAGCTTGCCACCCGGTCGGGGAACAGATACGCAGTATTTT	CASSLPPGRGTDTQYF